Presented here are 24 T cell receptor beta chains from one specimen sequenced in a study of cytomegalovirus exposure and HLA in healthy donors. Sequencing used immunoSEQ multiplex PCR; TCRdb keeps in-frame clones, though not all of them. Of approximately 150,000 clones in the sample, about 89% were seen once. Material for sequencing was PBMCs. These receptors were taken from a woman between 18 and 29 years old in good health and CMV-seropositive.

The chain recombines TRBV6-5 with TRBJ1-2, with D possibly TRBD1 on 5 matching bases. With 2 bases removed from V and 1 base from J, the gap between germline ends came to 8 bases. Per germline, CDR1 MNHEY and CDR2 SVGAGI. The CDR3 is 14 residues long. The CDR3 sequence is CASSYRGGNYGYTF. The CDR3, as DNA: TGTGCCAGCAGTTACAGGGGAGGTAACTATGGCTACACCTTC.

V usage is TRBV6-1 and J usage is TRBJ2-5; D is possibly TRBD2 (5 bases). CDR3 length equals 13 residues. V dropped 5 bases and J dropped 1 base, with 8 bases sitting between them. Germline V lookup: CDR1 MNHNS, CDR2 SASEGT. CDR3 protein: CASSTLAQETQYF. The CDR3 DNA reads TGTGCCAGCAGTACGCTAGCCCAAGAGACCCAGTACTTC.

This rearrangement joins TRBV6-6 to TRBJ2-7; 9 nucleotides align to TRBD2. The germline CDR1 and CDR2 sequences are MNHNY and SVGAGI (reference sequence). The CDR3 covers 15 residues. Trimming at V came to 2 bases and at J to 3 bases, leaving 5 bases not matched to a gene. The CDR3 DNA reads TGTGCCAGCAGTTACCTAGGGACTAGCAGCTACGAGCAGTACTTC. It encodes CASSYLGTSSYEQYF.

The J gene is TRBJ2-1, the V gene TRBV5-6, with D possibly TRBD2 on 6 matching bases. This CDR3 contains 15 residues. Germline-derived CDR1 and CDR2 are SGHDT and YYEEEE. V was clipped by 4 bases and J by 7 bases, with 18 bases between them. The CDR3 reads CASSPGLWGGNEQFF. The CDR3 bases are TGTGCCAGCAGCCCCGGTTTGTGGGGAGGTAATGAGCAGTTCTTC.

The chain is built from TRBV10-1 and TRBJ2-2; TRBD2 matches 10 bases. The V segment lost 8 bases and the J segment 4 bases; nucleotides outside the gene matches: 7. CDR3 length: 15 residues. Germline assignment: CDR1 WNHNN and CDR2 SYGVQD (reference sequence). The CDR3 is CASRGVAGGTGELFF. For the CDR3, the DNA is TGCGCCAGCCGGGGGGTAGCGGGAGGCACCGGGGAGCTGTTTTTT.

The V gene is TRBV5-6, the J gene TRBJ1-3; TRBD1 matches at 10 bases. The CDR3 contains 18 residues. J lost 0 bases, V lost 5 bases, and 11 bases had no gene match. In germline, CDR1 is SGHDT, CDR2 YYEEEE. The CDR3 region is CASSLDRGQRSSGNTIYF. In DNA, the CDR3 is TGTGCCAGCAGTCTCGACAGGGGGCAAAGGAGCTCTGGAAACACCATATATTTT.

The chain carries TRBV25-1 and TRBJ2-5, with 9 bases identical to TRBD1. The CDR3 totals 15 residues. Germline V lookup: CDR1 MGHDK, CDR2 SYGVNS. V shed 7 bases, J shed 6 bases, and the junction held 12 bases outside the gene matches. CDR3 coding DNA: TGTGCCAGCATTCTCTCGGGGACAGGGACGCAGACCCAGTACTTC. Translation gives CASILSGTGTQTQYF. The full variable domain, with the rest looked up from reference TRBV25-1 and TRBJ2-5, is EADIYQTPRYLVIGTGKKITLECSQTMGHDKMYWYQQDPGMELHLIHYSYGVNSTEKGDLSSESTVSRIRTEHFPLTLESARPSHTSQYLCASILSGTGTQTQYFGPGTRLLVL.

The rearrangement uses TRBV7-8 and TRBJ2-1; 10 nucleotides align to TRBD2. The V gene end was trimmed by 3 bases and the J gene end by 7 bases; junction bases not matched to a gene: 9. Germline CDR1 SGHVS, CDR2 FQNEAQ. CDR3 size: 16 residues. The CDR3 region has the DNA TGTGCCAGCAGCTTTCGGGGGCCACTAGCGGGAAATGAGCAGTTCTTC. Translated, it gives CASSFRGPLAGNEQFF.

The chain employs TRBV6-6 and TRBJ1-4, with no clear D. V was shortened by 7 bases and J by 10 bases, with 13 bases between the two germline ends. CDR3 length: 12 amino acids. Germline-derived CDR1 and CDR2 are MNHNY and SVGAGI (reference sequence). The CDR3 coding sequence is TGTGCCAGCACCACACTAAGAGGAAAACTGTTTTTT. Its translation is CASTTLRGKLFF.

This sequence joins TRBV4-2 and TRBJ2-7; 9 bases are a match to TRBD1. The CDR3 runs 14 residues. With 3 bases clipped from V and 3 bases from J, the junction kept 3 bases outside the gene matches. Per the germline V gene, CDR1 is LGHNA and CDR2 is YNFKEQ. The CDR3 loop reads CASSQEGQGYEQYF. The CDR3 DNA is TGTGCCAGCAGCCAGGAGGGACAGGGCTACGAGCAGTACTTC.

The chain joins TRBV29-1 to TRBJ2-2; possibly TRBD2 for D (5 bases). Between the trimmed V and J ends, which lost 3 bases and 3 bases, there was a span of 11 bases. The CDR3 is 14 amino acids. Germline V lookup: CDR1 SQVTM, CDR2 ANQGSEA. The DNA for the CDR3 is TGCAGCGTTGACTCGACGCGGGACACCGGGGAGCTGTTTTTT. It translates to CSVDSTRDTGELFF.

This chain joins TRBV5-1 and TRBJ2-3, with TRBD1 as a possible D gene (6 bases). V was clipped by 0 bases and J by 2 bases, with 10 bases between them. The germline gives CDR1 SGHRS, CDR2 YFSETQ. The CDR3 runs to 15 residues. The CDR3 protein is CASSLATGFTDTQYF. CDR3 nucleotides: TGCGCCAGCAGCTTGGCGACAGGATTCACAGATACGCAGTATTTT.

V and J are TRBV10-3 and TRBJ1-1, with D possibly being TRBD1 (6 bases). The CDR3 covers 13 residues. Germline assignment: CDR1 ENHRY and CDR2 SYGVKD. V was clipped by 7 bases and J by 4 bases, with 13 bases between them. CDR3 protein: CAITTDSFTEAFF. The CDR3 nucleotides read TGTGCCATCACCACGGACAGTTTCACTGAAGCTTTCTTT.

DNA for the CDR3: TGTGCCAGCAGGAGAGGGGGCGAGCAGTACTTC. Encoded protein: CASRRGGEQYF. The V gene is TRBV2, the J gene TRBJ2-7, with D perhaps matching TRBD1 (6 bases). Germline CDR1 is SNHLY and CDR2 is FYNNEI. This CDR3 is 11 amino acids long. Trimming took off 6 bases at V and 6 bases at J, with 9 bases between the two ends. Based on the CDR3 plus reference TRBV2 and TRBJ2-7, the full variable domain is EPEVTQTPSHQVTQMGQEVILRCVPISNHLYFYWYRQILGQKVEFLVSFYNNEISEKSEIFDDQFSVERPDGSNFTLKIRSTKLEDSAMYFCASRRGGEQYFGPGTRLTVT.

The genes are TRBV29-1 and TRBJ2-1; D possibly corresponds to TRBD2 (6 bases). CDR1 and CDR2 from the germline V gene are SQVTM and ANQGSEA. The V gene lost 6 bases and the J gene lost 10 bases, with 13 bases spanning the gap. The CDR3 length is 11 residues. The CDR3, as DNA: TGCAGCGTGGAGGGAGCTAGGGAGCAGTTCTTC. It codes for CSVEGAREQFF.

This clone is a singleton in its sample. The chain combines TRBV5-1 with TRBJ2-7, with D unclear. The germline CDR1 and CDR2 sequences are SGHRS and YFSETQ. V was shortened by 1 base and J by 5 bases, with 10 bases between the two germline ends. The CDR3 length is 13 residues. The CDR3 protein is CASSLNRMDEQYF. The DNA of the CDR3 is TGCGCCAGCAGCTTGAACAGAATGGACGAGCAGTACTTC.

The CDR3 here is CASSPEVYQETQYF. DNA for the CDR3: TGCGCCAGCAGCCCGGAGGTTTACCAAGAGACCCAGTACTTC. The chain is built from TRBV5-1 and TRBJ2-5; possible D gene TRBD2, 5 bases. Germline V gene sequence: CDR1 SGHRS, CDR2 YFSETQ. The length of the CDR3 is 14 residues. The ends were cut back, 4 bases at V and 0 bases at J, with 10 bases in the middle.

This clone was seen a handful of times. The CDR3 sequence: CASSQGTSGREEQYF. The CDR3 DNA is TGCGCCAGCAGCCAAGGGACGAGCGGGAGGGAAGAGCAGTACTTC. V and J are TRBV4-3 and TRBJ2-7; 10 nucleotides agree with TRBD2. The CDR3 length is 15 residues. The ends lost 1 base at V and 7 bases at J; junction bases unmatched: 7. Germline V lookup: CDR1 LGHNA, CDR2 YSLEER.

The chain couples TRBV29-1 to TRBJ2-3, with D unresolved. Looked up from germline, CDR1 is SQVTM and CDR2 is ANQGSEA. V was trimmed by 3 bases and J by 0 bases, leaving 10 bases between them. The CDR3 is made up of 14 amino acids. In DNA form, the CDR3 reads TGCAGCGTTGAGTCCACAGAAAGCACAGATACGCAGTATTTT. Translated: CSVESTESTDTQYF.

The V gene is TRBV25-1, the J gene TRBJ2-5; 8 nucleotides agree with TRBD1. Trimming at V came to 0 bases and at J to 5 bases, leaving 8 bases not matched to a gene. Germline CDR1 reads MGHDK; CDR2 reads SYGVNS. CDR3 length equals 16 residues. The CDR3 coding sequence is TGTGCCAGCAGTGAATATCTTAGACAGGGGAGGGAGACCCAGTACTTC. Protein sequence: CASSEYLRQGRETQYF.

Turning to this clone: The sample contains more than one DNA sequence encoding this CDR3. The chain combines TRBV29-1 with TRBJ2-5, with TRBD2 matching over 10 bases. Trimming cost V 5 bases and J 5 bases; bases outside gene matches: 2. The CDR3 is 12 residues long. Germline assignment: CDR1 SQVTM and CDR2 ANQGSEA. CDR3 in amino acids: CSVLAGEETQYF. The CDR3 DNA reads as TGCAGCGTTCTAGCGGGAGAGGAGACCCAGTACTTC.

J is TRBJ2-7 and V is TRBV4-2, with a weak D call TRBD2 (6 bases). CDR3 size: 15 residues. CDR1 is LGHNA, CDR2 YNFKEQ, per germline. V was cut by 0 bases and J by 3 bases, with 12 bases left in between. This chain's CDR3 is CASSQDYGSGYEQYF. CDR3 bases: TGTGCCAGCAGCCAAGATTACGGGAGTGGCTACGAGCAGTACTTC.

The gene calls are TRBV7-8 and TRBJ2-1, with D hard to call. This CDR3 spans 13 amino acids. Trimming left V 1 base short and J 6 bases short, with 7 bases between. Germline V gives CDR1 SGHVS, CDR2 FQNEAQ. The CDR3 region is CASSLEVANEQFF. The CDR3 DNA reads TGTGCCAGCAGCTTAGAGGTAGCCAATGAGCAGTTCTTC.

This clone was seen more than once but under ten times. CDR3 coding DNA: TGTGCCAGCAGCTTCTTCTATGGCTACACCTTC. It is translated as CASSFFYGYTF. This rearrangement joins TRBV5-8 to TRBJ1-2; D uncertain. V dropped 2 bases and J dropped 4 bases, with 3 bases sitting between them. The CDR3 has 11 residues. The germline gives CDR1 SGHTS, CDR2 YDEGEE.